The clone carrying this T cell receptor beta chain has at least ten counts. Its matching antigen is unknown. The CDR3 loop spans 14 amino acids. Germline trimming cut 6 bases from V and 1 base from J; bases unmatched to any gene: 4. Germline CDR1 reads MNHNS; CDR2 reads SASEGT. This specimen belongs to a study of T cell repertoires in cytomegalovirus infection. Study as a whole: Newly reported HLA-C-restricted and thoroughly characterized HLA-B-restricted CMV epitopes were employed. Indications came from public TCR beta signatures; they pointed to CMV infection and to a matching HLA type.

The study, taken as a whole, reports: HLA-C-restricted CMV-specific TCR beta clonotypes were dominant in the ex vivo response.

One entry per CDR3 protein results from TCRdb running MiXCR on the reads. The sample yields approximately 300,000 distinct CDR3 sequences, 25% to 35% seen once. The sequence was collected from a human donor in good health (CMV status not recorded). Some clones in this sample may be carry-over from other donors' samples. The genes are TRBV6-1 and TRBJ1-1; 8 bases line up with TRBD1. The sequenced sample was cultured PBMCs, obtained from culture after CMV antigen stimulation. This CDR3 reads CASRPGGANTEAFF. CDR3 DNA sequence: TGTGCCAGCAGACCAGGGGGCGCGAACACTGAAGCTTTCTTT.